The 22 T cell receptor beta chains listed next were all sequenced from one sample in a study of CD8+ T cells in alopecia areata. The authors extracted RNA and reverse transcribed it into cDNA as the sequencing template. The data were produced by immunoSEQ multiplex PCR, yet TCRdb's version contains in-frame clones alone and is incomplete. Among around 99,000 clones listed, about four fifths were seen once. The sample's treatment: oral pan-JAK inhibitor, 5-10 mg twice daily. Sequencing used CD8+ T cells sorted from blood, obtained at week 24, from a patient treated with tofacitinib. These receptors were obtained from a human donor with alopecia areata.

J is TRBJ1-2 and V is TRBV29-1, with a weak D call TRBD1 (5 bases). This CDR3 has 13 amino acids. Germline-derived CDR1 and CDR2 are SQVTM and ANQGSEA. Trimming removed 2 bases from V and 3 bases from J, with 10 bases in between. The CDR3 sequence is CSVENPRDYGYTF. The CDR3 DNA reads TGCAGCGTTGAAAATCCCAGGGACTATGGCTACACCTTC.

The CDR3 DNA reads as TGTGCCAGCAGCGGGACTAGCGGGGTCAACAATGAGCAGTTCTTC. It translates to CASSGTSGVNNEQFF. The rearrangement uses TRBV7-9 and TRBJ2-1, with 13 bases fitting TRBD2. From germline, CDR1 is SEHNR and CDR2 FQNEAQ (reference sequence). CDR3 length: 15 amino acids. J lost 5 bases, V lost 5 bases, and 3 bases had no gene match.

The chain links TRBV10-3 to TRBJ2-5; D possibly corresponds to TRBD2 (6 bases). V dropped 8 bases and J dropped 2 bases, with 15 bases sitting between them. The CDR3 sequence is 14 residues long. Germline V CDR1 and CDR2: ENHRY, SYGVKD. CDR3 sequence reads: CAIDQLAGQETQYF. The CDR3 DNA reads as TGTGCCATCGACCAACTCGCGGGACAAGAGACCCAGTACTTC.

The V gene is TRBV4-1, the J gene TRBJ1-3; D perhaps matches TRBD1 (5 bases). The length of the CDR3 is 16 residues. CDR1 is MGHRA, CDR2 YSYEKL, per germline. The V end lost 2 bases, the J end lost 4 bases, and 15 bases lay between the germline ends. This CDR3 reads CASSQRRIGGGNTIYF. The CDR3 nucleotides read TGCGCCAGCAGCCAAAGAAGGATTGGGGGGGGAAACACCATATATTTT.

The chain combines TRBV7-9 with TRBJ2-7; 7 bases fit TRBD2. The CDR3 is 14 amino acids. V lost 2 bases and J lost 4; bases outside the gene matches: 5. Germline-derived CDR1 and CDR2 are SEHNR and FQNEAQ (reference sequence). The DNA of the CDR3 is TGTGCCAGCAGCTTAAGCGCTAGCGGTTACGAGCAGTACTTC. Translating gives CASSLSASGYEQYF. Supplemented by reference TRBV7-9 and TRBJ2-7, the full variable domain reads DTGVSQNPRHKITKRGQNVTFRCDPISEHNRLYWYRQTLGQGPEFLTYFQNEAQLEKSRLLSDRFSAERPKGSFSTLEIQRTEQGDSAMYLCASSLSASGYEQYFGPGTRLTVT.

CDR3 loop: CASSQDTGDYNEQFF. CDR3 nucleotide sequence: TGCGCCAGCAGCCAAGATACAGGAGACTACAATGAGCAGTTCTTC. This chain uses TRBV4-3 with TRBJ2-1; D is possibly TRBD1 (5 bases). The CDR3 loop spans 15 amino acids. V was clipped by 0 bases and J by 3 bases, with 9 bases between them. CDR1 is LGHNA and CDR2 is YSLEER in the germline V gene.

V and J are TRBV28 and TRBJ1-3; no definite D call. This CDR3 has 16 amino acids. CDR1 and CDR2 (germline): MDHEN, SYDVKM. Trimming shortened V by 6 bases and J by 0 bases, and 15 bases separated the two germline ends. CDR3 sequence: CASSDTGLSSGNTIYF. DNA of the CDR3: TGTGCCAGCAGCGACACCGGGTTGAGCTCTGGAAACACCATATATTTT.

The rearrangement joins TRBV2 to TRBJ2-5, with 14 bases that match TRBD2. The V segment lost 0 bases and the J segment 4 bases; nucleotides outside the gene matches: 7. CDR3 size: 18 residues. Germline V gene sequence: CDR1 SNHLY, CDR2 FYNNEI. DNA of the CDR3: TGTGCCAGCAGTGAAGCGGGACTAGCGGGGGTCTTCAGAGAGACCCAGTACTTC. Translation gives CASSEAGLAGVFRETQYF.

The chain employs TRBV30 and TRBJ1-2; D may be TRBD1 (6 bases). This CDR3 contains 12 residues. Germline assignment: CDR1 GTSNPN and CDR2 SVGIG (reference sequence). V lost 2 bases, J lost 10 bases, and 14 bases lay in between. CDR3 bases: TGTGCCTGGAGTACTTTAGGACAGATCTACACCTTC. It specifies CAWSTLGQIYTF.

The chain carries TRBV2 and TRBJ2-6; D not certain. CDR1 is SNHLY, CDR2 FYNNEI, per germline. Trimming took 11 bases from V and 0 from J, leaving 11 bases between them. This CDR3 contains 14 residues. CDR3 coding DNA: TGTGCCTCCGCCCGCGCCTCTGGGGCCAACGTCCTGACTTTC. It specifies CASARASGANVLTF.

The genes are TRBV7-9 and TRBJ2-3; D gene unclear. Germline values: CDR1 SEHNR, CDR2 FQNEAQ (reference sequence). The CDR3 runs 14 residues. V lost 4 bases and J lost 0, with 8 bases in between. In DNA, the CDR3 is TGTGCCAGCAGCTCTCGGTGGAGCACAGATACGCAGTATTTT. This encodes CASSSRWSTDTQYF.

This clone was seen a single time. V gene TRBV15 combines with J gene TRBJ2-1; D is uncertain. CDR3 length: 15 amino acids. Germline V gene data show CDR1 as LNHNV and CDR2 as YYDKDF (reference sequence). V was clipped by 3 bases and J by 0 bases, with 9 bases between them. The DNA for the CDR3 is TGTGCCACCAGCAGGCAGCGAAGCTCCTACAATGAGCAGTTCTTC. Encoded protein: CATSRQRSSYNEQFF.

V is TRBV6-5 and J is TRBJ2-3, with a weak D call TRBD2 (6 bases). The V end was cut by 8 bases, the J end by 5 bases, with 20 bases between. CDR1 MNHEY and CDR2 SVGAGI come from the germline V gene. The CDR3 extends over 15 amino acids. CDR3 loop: CASGGRSSRVDTQYF. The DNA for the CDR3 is TGTGCCAGCGGAGGGCGGAGTAGTCGTGTAGATACGCAGTATTTT.

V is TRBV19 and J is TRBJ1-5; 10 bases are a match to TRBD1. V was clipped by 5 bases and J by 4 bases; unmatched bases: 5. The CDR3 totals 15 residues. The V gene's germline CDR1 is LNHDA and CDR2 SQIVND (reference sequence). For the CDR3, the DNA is TGTGCCAGTAGTCTCCGGACAGGGGGGAATCAGCCCCAGCATTTT. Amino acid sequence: CASSLRTGGNQPQHF.

CDR3 bases: TGCGCCAGCAGCCCTCCCGGCGGGGAAGGCAATCAGCCCCAGCATTTT. Translated: CASSPPGGEGNQPQHF. The chain uses TRBV4-1 and TRBJ1-5; no clear D. Germline V gene data show CDR1 as MGHRA and CDR2 as YSYEKL. Between the trimmed V and J ends, which lost 4 bases and 2 bases, there was a span of 15 bases. The CDR3 contains 16 residues.

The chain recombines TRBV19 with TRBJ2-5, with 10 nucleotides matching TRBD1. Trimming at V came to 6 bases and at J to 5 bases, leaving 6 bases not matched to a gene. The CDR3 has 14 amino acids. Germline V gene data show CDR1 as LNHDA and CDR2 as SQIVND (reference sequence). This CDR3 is CASSPTGGLETQYF. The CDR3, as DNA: TGTGCCAGTAGCCCGACAGGGGGCTTGGAGACCCAGTACTTC.

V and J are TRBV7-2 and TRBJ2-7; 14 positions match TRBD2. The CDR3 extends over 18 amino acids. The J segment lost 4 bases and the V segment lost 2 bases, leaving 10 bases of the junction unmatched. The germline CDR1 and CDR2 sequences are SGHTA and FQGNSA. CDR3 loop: CASSLTLGGLAGEYEQYF. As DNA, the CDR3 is TGTGCCAGCAGCTTAACACTCGGGGGACTAGCGGGGGAATACGAGCAGTACTTC.

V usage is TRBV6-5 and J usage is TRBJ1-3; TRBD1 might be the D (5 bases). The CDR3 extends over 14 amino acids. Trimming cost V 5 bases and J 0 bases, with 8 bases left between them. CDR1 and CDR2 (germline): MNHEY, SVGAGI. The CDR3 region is CASSRRVSGNTIYF. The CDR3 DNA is TGTGCCAGCAGTCGCAGGGTCTCTGGAAACACCATATATTTT.

CDR3 sequence (DNA): TGTGCCAGCAGTTATGGTGTTGGGGAAAAACTGTTTTTT. It is translated as CASSYGVGEKLFF. V and J are TRBV6-5 and TRBJ1-4; no firm D call. This CDR3 is built from 13 residues. Deletions cut 3 bases from V and 8 bases from J, with 10 bases between. Germline V gene data show CDR1 as MNHEY and CDR2 as SVGAGI.

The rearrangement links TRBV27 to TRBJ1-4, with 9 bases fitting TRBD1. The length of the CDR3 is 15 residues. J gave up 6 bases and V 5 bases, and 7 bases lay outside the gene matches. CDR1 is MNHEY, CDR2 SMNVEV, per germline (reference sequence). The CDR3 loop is CASSLLGTGYEKLFF. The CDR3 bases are TGTGCCAGCAGTCTTCTGGGGACAGGGTATGAAAAACTGTTTTTT.

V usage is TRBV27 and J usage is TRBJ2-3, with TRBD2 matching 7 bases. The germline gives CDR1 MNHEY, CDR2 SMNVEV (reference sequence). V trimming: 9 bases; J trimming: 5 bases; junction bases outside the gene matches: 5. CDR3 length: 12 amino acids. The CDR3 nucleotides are TGTGCCAGTCGGGACTACAAAGATACGCAGTATTTT. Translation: CASRDYKDTQYF.

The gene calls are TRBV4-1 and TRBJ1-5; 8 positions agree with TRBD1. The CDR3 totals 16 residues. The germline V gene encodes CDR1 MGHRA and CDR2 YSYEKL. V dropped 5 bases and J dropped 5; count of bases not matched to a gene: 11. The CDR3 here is CASSNHPTGVYQPQHF. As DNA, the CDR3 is TGCGCCAGCAGCAACCACCCGACAGGGGTGTATCAGCCCCAGCATTTT.